The T cell receptor (beta chain) under discussion was sequenced for a study of blood T cell repertoires in COVID-19. Source study methods: Cell counts per sample came from amplifying reference gene primers. Clones were sequenced by immunoSEQ multiplex PCR, and TCRdb holds only the in-frame ones, with some missing. The DNA was the basis for D and trimming; V, J and clone size are from that table. In the table there are about 330,000 clones, over 75% of which are singletons. The table lists this clone with a count of one. This CDR3 contains 15 residues. CDR1 and CDR2 (germline): MNHEY, SMNVEV (reference sequence). V was clipped by 2 bases and J by 7 bases, with 14 bases between them.

Sequencing was done on a sample of PBMCs or T cells enriched from blood (not recorded which). The TCR originated in a woman under 40 who had recovered from COVID-19. The V call is TRBV27, the J call TRBJ1-4; D uncertain. The DNA for the CDR3 is TGTGCCAGCAGTTTAGCGGGATTAAGTGGTGAAAAACTGTTTTTT. Protein: CASSLAGLSGEKLFF.